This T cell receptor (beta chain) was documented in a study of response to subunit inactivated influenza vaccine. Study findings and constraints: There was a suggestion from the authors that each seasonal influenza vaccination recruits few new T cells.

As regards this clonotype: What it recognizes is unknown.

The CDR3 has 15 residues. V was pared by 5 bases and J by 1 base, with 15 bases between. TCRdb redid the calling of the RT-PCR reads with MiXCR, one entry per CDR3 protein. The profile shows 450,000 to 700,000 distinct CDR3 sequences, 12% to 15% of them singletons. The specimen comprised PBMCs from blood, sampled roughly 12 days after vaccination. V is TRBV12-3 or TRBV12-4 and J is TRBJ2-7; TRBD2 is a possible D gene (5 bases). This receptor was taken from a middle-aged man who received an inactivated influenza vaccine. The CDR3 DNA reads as TGTGCCAGCAGTATGACTCCGGGGAAATCCTACGAGCAGTACTTC. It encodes CASSMTPGKSYEQYF.